These 28 T cell receptor beta chains share one sample of origin, sequenced in a study of T cells in Graves' hyperthyroidism and ophthalmopathy. Amplified TCR beta CDR3 regions came from RNA transcripts. First-round RT-PCR of the TCR CDR3 relied on the HTBI primer set. TCRdb called the multiplex PCR reads again in MiXCR, with one record for every CDR3 protein. The repertoire consists of 350,000 or so distinct CDR3 sequences, with 15% to 20% occurring once and the leading ten covering 45% to 55%. Source material: blood. The receptors derive from a woman aged 45-65 years with Graves' hyperthyroidism.

In its sample, this clonotype was seen many times. The rearrangement joins TRBV24-1 to TRBJ2-1; D may correspond to TRBD1 or TRBD2 (5 bases each). Germline V gene data show CDR1 as KGHDR and CDR2 as SFDVKD. The CDR3 totals 17 residues. Between the trimmed V and J ends, which lost 5 bases and 3 bases, there was a span of 19 bases. This chain's CDR3 is CATSGGPSVPNYNEQFF. The CDR3 DNA reads TGTGCCACCAGTGGGGGACCCTCCGTACCCAACTACAATGAGCAGTTCTTC.

V usage is TRBV9 and J usage is TRBJ2-2, with unresolved D. The V gene's germline CDR1 is SGDLS and CDR2 YYNGEE. The CDR3 covers 15 residues. V was pared by 0 bases and J by 6 bases, with 12 bases between. The CDR3 region is CASSVDHGGPGELFF. In DNA form, the CDR3 reads TGTGCCAGCAGCGTAGATCACGGCGGCCCCGGGGAGCTGTTTTTT. Together with reference TRBV9 and TRBJ2-2, the CDR3 gives the full variable domain: DSGVTQTPKHLITATGQRVTLRCSPRSGDLSVYWYQQSLDQGLQFLIQYYNGEERAKGNILERFSAQQFPDLHSELNLSSLELGDSALYFCASSVDHGGPGELFFGEGSRLTVL.

There are a few counts of this clonotype. The chain employs TRBV6-1 and TRBJ1-4; 7 bases fit TRBD1. V lost 6 bases to trimming and J lost 6 bases; unmatched junction nucleotides: 7. Per germline, CDR1 MNHNS and CDR2 SASEGT. The length of the CDR3 is 14 residues. The CDR3 loop reads CASSRTGEDEKLFF. The CDR3, as DNA: TGTGCCAGCAGCCGTACAGGGGAAGATGAAAAACTGTTTTTT.

A few counts support this clonotype. The CDR3 DNA reads TGCAGTGCTTATCCAAACAGGGGGCTTTATGGTAAACTGTTTTTT. This translates into CSAYPNRGLYGKLFF. The rearrangement uses TRBV20-1 and TRBJ1-4; 9 nucleotides line up with TRBD1. With 5 bases clipped from V and 11 bases from J, the junction kept 15 bases outside the gene matches. Germline CDR1 and CDR2: DFQATT and SNEGSKA (reference sequence). This CDR3 is 15 amino acids long.

This clonotype was seen only a few times. This chain links TRBV5-1 with TRBJ1-4; the D gene is possibly TRBD1 (6 bases). The CDR3 is made up of 14 amino acids. Germline V gene data show CDR1 as SGHRS and CDR2 as YFSETQ. The V gene lost 4 bases and the J gene lost 7 bases, with 14 bases spanning the gap. This chain's CDR3 is CASSGGGGSEKLFF. For the CDR3, the DNA is TGCGCCAGCAGCGGAGGGGGGGGAAGTGAAAAACTGTTTTTT.

Ten or more counts support this clonotype. The rearrangement uses TRBV20-1 and TRBJ2-5; 11 positions agree with TRBD2. The germline V gene has CDR1 DFQATT and CDR2 SNEGSKA (reference sequence). The trim removed 6 bases at V and 1 base at J, leaving 7 bases unmatched. The CDR3 length is 15 residues. The CDR3 DNA sequence: TGCAGTGCCATCTCGACTAGCGGGGCCCAAGAGACCCAGTACTTC. This sequence encodes CSAISTSGAQETQYF.

This clonotype has ten or more counts. V is TRBV27 and J is TRBJ1-6, with D tentatively TRBD1 (6 bases). V was clipped by 5 bases and J by 5 bases, with 10 bases between them. This CDR3 has 14 residues. CDR1 and CDR2 from the germline V gene are MNHEY and SMNVEV (reference sequence). CDR3 loop: CASSLWTDNSPLHF. In DNA form, the CDR3 reads TGTGCCAGCAGTCTATGGACAGATAATTCACCCCTCCACTTT.

The chain joins TRBV5-4 to TRBJ1-1; D ambiguous. Germline CDR1 is SGHNT and CDR2 is YYREEE (reference sequence). V lost 4 bases, J lost 2 bases, and 12 bases lay in between. This CDR3 spans 14 amino acids. The CDR3 here is CASSPVNSNTEAFF. CDR3 coding DNA: TGTGCCAGCAGCCCGGTTAACAGCAACACTGAAGCTTTCTTT. Based on the CDR3 plus reference TRBV5-4 and TRBJ1-1, the full variable domain is ETGVTQSPTHLIKTRGQQVTLRCSSQSGHNTVSWYQQALGQGPQFIFQYYREEENGRGNFPPRFSGLQFPNYSSELNVNALELDDSALYLCASSPVNSNTEAFFGQGTRLTVV.

The rearrangement uses TRBV7-9 and TRBJ1-1, with D hard to call. Germline CDR1 is SEHNR and CDR2 is FQNEAQ (reference sequence). The CDR3 covers 15 residues. Trimming stripped 1 base from V and 5 bases from J, with 14 bases between. The CDR3 loop reads CASSLVSGQITEAFF. The CDR3 DNA sequence: TGTGCCAGCAGCTTAGTTTCTGGGCAGATTACTGAAGCTTTCTTT.

Many counts were recorded for this clonotype. This may be a read error, as it is one base from a much larger clone. CDR3 coding DNA: TGTGCCAGCTCATCTAGAGAGAACACTGAAGCTTTCTTT. Amino acids: CASSSRENTEAFF. The chain uses TRBV18 and TRBJ1-1; no reliable D call. This CDR3 is 13 amino acids long. Germline-derived CDR1 and CDR2 are KGHSH and LQKENI. The germline V and J ends were trimmed by 5 bases and 1 base, with 8 bases remaining between them.

The CDR3 nucleotides read TGTGCCAGCACGAGGCAGGGGGTATCCTACGAGCAGTACTTC. The encoded protein is CASTRQGVSYEQYF. This chain joins TRBV2 and TRBJ2-7, with TRBD1 matching over 7 bases. This CDR3 spans 14 amino acids. CDR1 SNHLY and CDR2 FYNNEI come from the germline V gene. The ends lost 7 bases at V and 1 base at J; junction bases unmatched: 7.

The chain employs TRBV5-1 and TRBJ1-2; D might be TRBD1 (6 bases). This CDR3 comprises 13 residues. V was trimmed by 5 bases and J by 0 bases, leaving 8 bases between them. Germline assignment: CDR1 SGHRS and CDR2 YFSETQ. The CDR3 coding sequence is TGCGCCAGCAGACAGGGTTCTAACTATGGCTACACCTTC. Translation: CASRQGSNYGYTF.

This clonotype has only a few counts. The chain has TRBV5-5 and TRBJ2-1; no firm D call. Germline loops: CDR1 SGHKS, CDR2 YYEKEE (reference sequence). The CDR3 spans 15 residues. Trimming shortened V by 2 bases and J by 5 bases, and 14 bases separated the two germline ends. CDR3 loop: CASSFNNLPNNEQFF. The CDR3 nucleotides read TGTGCCAGCAGCTTTAACAACCTTCCGAACAATGAGCAGTTCTTC. Full variable domain (outside the CDR3, taken from reference TRBV5-5 and TRBJ2-1): DAGVTQSPTHLIKTRGQQVTLRCSPISGHKSVSWYQQVLGQGPQFIFQYYEKEERGRGNFPDRFSARQFPNYSSELNVNALLLGDSALYLCASSFNNLPNNEQFFGPGTRLTVL.

Of note for this clonotype: One base away lies a much larger clone, so this may be a sequencing read error. This sequence joins TRBV10-3 and TRBJ2-1, with D maybe TRBD2 (6 bases). Germline V gene sequence: CDR1 ENHRY, CDR2 SYGVKD. This CDR3 comprises 13 residues. V was pared by 4 bases and J by 8 bases, with 12 bases between. This CDR3 reads CAISAGREDEQFF. CDR3 sequence (DNA): TGTGCCATCAGTGCTGGCAGGGAGGATGAGCAGTTCTTC.

This clonotype was seen repeatedly, ten times or more. The chain links TRBV11-2 to TRBJ2-1; D gene uncertain. Germline loops: CDR1 SGHAT, CDR2 FQNNGV. Trimming removed 1 base from V and 9 bases from J, with 13 bases in between. This CDR3 has 14 amino acids. The CDR3 DNA reads as TGTGCCAGCAGCTTAGTACCCAGCTACGGTGAGCAGTTCTTC. Amino acid sequence: CASSLVPSYGEQFF.

This clonotype was recorded many times. This chain connects TRBV24-1 to TRBJ1-1, with 7 bases lining up with TRBD1. This CDR3 is 17 amino acids long. J gave up 4 bases and V 5 bases, and 15 bases lay outside the gene matches. Germline V gives CDR1 KGHDR, CDR2 SFDVKD. The DNA of the CDR3 is TGTGCCACCAGTGGCCTCCGGGACAGCGATTTCGGCACTGAAGCTTTCTTT. Translation gives CATSGLRDSDFGTEAFF.

This clonotype occurred many times. The V call is TRBV12-3 or TRBV12-4, the J call TRBJ1-2, with a tentative D call TRBD1 (6 bases). The CDR3 has 14 amino acids. Trimming removed 1 base at V and 4 bases at J, with 10 bases between. DNA for the CDR3: TGTGCCAGCAGTTTAGAGGGGGGCTTCTATGGCTACACCTTC. Its translation is CASSLEGGFYGYTF.

Ten or more counts support this clonotype. V and J are TRBV27 and TRBJ2-3, with 11 nucleotides matching TRBD2. The V gene's germline CDR1 is MNHEY and CDR2 SMNVEV (reference sequence). The CDR3 is 15 amino acids. J lost 1 base, V lost 6 bases, and 3 bases had no gene match. This CDR3 is CASRALAGGTDTQYF. The CDR3 coding sequence is TGTGCCAGCAGAGCACTAGCGGGGGGCACAGATACGCAGTATTTT.

This clonotype was seen at least ten times. The chain uses TRBV2 and TRBJ1-1; the D is unclear. This CDR3 is 14 amino acids long. Germline CDR1 and CDR2: SNHLY and FYNNEI. The V end was cut by 3 bases, the J end by 5 bases, with 13 bases between. CDR3 in DNA: TGTGCCAGCAGTGAGTCGCGGGTCTGGACTGAAGCTTTCTTT. It translates to CASSESRVWTEAFF.

The V gene is TRBV7-8, the J gene TRBJ2-2; D not certain. The germline V gene has CDR1 SGHVS and CDR2 FQNEAQ. V lost 5 bases and J 5 bases, leaving 15 bases between the germline ends. CDR3 size: 15 residues. The CDR3 bases are TGTGCCAGCAGCCACATTGGGATGGGGACCGGGGAGCTGTTTTTT. As protein: CASSHIGMGTGELFF.

Many counts were recorded for this clonotype. The chain links TRBV5-1 to TRBJ2-1; tentative D call: TRBD1 (5 bases). V lost 1 base, J lost 1 base, and 9 bases lay in between. Germline V gene lookup returns CDR1 SGHRS and CDR2 YFSETQ. This CDR3 comprises 15 residues. The CDR3 nucleotides are TGCGCCAGCAGCTTGTTGGGGCCTTCCTACAATGAGCAGTTCTTC. This sequence encodes CASSLLGPSYNEQFF.

The chain is built from TRBV11-2 and TRBJ2-2; D is perhaps TRBD1 (5 bases). Per germline, CDR1 SGHAT and CDR2 FQNNGV. The germline V and J ends were trimmed by 3 bases and 4 bases, with 18 bases remaining between them. The CDR3 sequence is 17 residues long. This CDR3 is CASSFPPRQGSTGELFF. CDR3 nucleotide sequence: TGTGCCAGCAGCTTTCCACCCCGCCAGGGATCCACCGGGGAGCTGTTTTTT.

This clonotype occurred many times. V is TRBV20-1 and J is TRBJ2-1; maybe TRBD1 (5 bases). The germline gives CDR1 DFQATT, CDR2 SNEGSKA (reference sequence). V was trimmed by 3 bases and J by 8 bases, leaving 20 bases between them. The CDR3 consists of 15 residues. The CDR3 reads CSARGPASLFYEQFF. CDR3 DNA: TGCAGTGCTAGGGGGCCAGCGAGCCTCTTCTATGAGCAGTTCTTC.

A word on this clonotype: Possible read error: a much larger clone is one base away. The chain has TRBV20-1 and TRBJ2-7; D assignment may be TRBD1 or TRBD2 (7 bases each). The CDR3 loop spans 15 amino acids. Trimming shortened V by 0 bases and J by 2 bases, and 14 bases separated the two germline ends. The germline V gene encodes CDR1 DFQATT and CDR2 SNEGSKA (reference sequence). For the CDR3, the DNA is TGCAGTGCTAGAGACCGGGCAGGGGGGGCCTACGAGCAGTACTTC. It encodes CSARDRAGGAYEQYF.

This clonotype was detected ten times or more. The genes are TRBV20-1 and TRBJ1-1; the D is unclear. The CDR3 is 11 amino acids. CDR1 is DFQATT, CDR2 SNEGSKA, per germline (reference sequence). The V end was cut by 6 bases, the J end by 1 base, with 6 bases between. CDR3 region: CSAAGNTEAFF. The CDR3 DNA follows: TGCAGTGCGGCTGGGAACACTGAAGCTTTCTTT.

This clonotype was observed many times. This rearrangement joins TRBV11-3 to TRBJ1-5, with D unclear. Germline loops: CDR1 SGHNT, CDR2 YENEEA. V was shortened by 4 bases and J by 2 bases, with 21 bases between the two germline ends. The CDR3 runs to 18 residues. CDR3 loop: CASSSTTKDGSGNQPQHF. For the CDR3, the DNA is TGTGCCAGCAGCTCGACCACGAAAGACGGCTCGGGCAATCAGCCCCAGCATTTT. The variable domain in full, with the rest retrieved from reference TRBV11-3 and TRBJ1-5, is EAGVVQSPRYKIIEKKQPVAFWCNPISGHNTLYWYLQNLGQGPELLIRYENEEAVDDSQLPKDRFSAERLKGVDSTLKIQPAELGDSAVYLCASSSTTKDGSGNQPQHFGDGTRLSIL.

A few counts support this clonotype. V usage is TRBV5-1 and J usage is TRBJ2-1; 11 bases line up with TRBD2. From germline, CDR1 is SGHRS and CDR2 YFSETQ. With 1 base clipped from V and 2 bases from J, the junction kept 11 bases outside the gene matches. The CDR3 has 19 amino acids. The CDR3 DNA is TGCGCCAGCAGCTTGAGAGTAGCGGGGGGGGAACCTACCTACAATGAGCAGTTCTTC. Translation gives CASSLRVAGGEPTYNEQFF.

The table lists this clonotype with a count of one. V gene TRBV29-1 combines with J gene TRBJ2-3, with D perhaps matching TRBD1 (6 bases). Germline assignment: CDR1 SQVTM and CDR2 ANQGSEA. The CDR3 runs 13 residues. Trimming took off 7 bases at V and 1 base at J, with 12 bases between the two ends. This CDR3 is CSAYRDGTDTQYF. DNA of the CDR3: TGCAGCGCATACAGGGATGGCACAGATACGCAGTATTTT.